These 29 T cell receptor beta chains were sequenced from one sample in a study of cytomegalovirus exposure and HLA in healthy donors. A multiplex PCR was run with 60 Vbeta primers and 13 Jbeta primers. Using immunoSEQ multiplex PCR, the repertoire was profiled, and TCRdb retains in-frame clones only, with some absent. The sample has about 110,000 clones; over 65% are singletons. The material sequenced was PBMCs. Every receptor here comes from a man in his thirties or forties in good health and CMV-seropositive.

The chain links TRBV30 to TRBJ1-2; the D is unclear. V shed 1 base and J shed 0 bases, with 9 bases lying between them. This CDR3 contains 14 residues. Germline CDR1 reads GTSNPN; CDR2 reads SVGIG (reference sequence). The CDR3 reads CAWSGIASNYGYTF. CDR3 sequence (DNA): TGTGCCTGGAGTGGAATAGCCTCTAACTATGGCTACACCTTC.

This clone has just one count. The rearrangement links TRBV28 to TRBJ2-7; tentative D call: TRBD1 (6 bases). Trimming removed 8 bases from V and 3 bases from J, with 14 bases in between. The germline gives CDR1 MDHEN, CDR2 SYDVKM. The length of the CDR3 is 13 residues. The CDR3 DNA follows: TGTGCCAGCCGTACAGGGATCGGCTACGAGCAGTACTTC. Its translation is CASRTGIGYEQYF. The whole variable domain, remainder taken from reference TRBV28 and TRBJ2-7, is DVKVTQSSRYLVKRTGEKVFLECVQDMDHENMFWYRQDPGLGLRLIYFSYDVKMKEKGDIPEGYSVSREKKERFSLILESASTNQTSMYLCASRTGIGYEQYFGPGTRLTVT.

This CDR3 reads CAWSVRGGYTF. The CDR3 DNA reads TGTGCCTGGAGTGTACGAGGGGGCTACACCTTC. V and J are TRBV30 and TRBJ1-2; no clear D. Trimming cost V 0 bases and J 8 bases, with 7 bases left between them. Germline V lookup: CDR1 GTSNPN, CDR2 SVGIG (reference sequence). This CDR3 spans 11 amino acids. The entire variable domain, with the rest obtained from reference TRBV30 and TRBJ1-2, is as follows: SQTIHQWPATLVQPVGSPLSLECTVEGTSNPNLYWYRQAAGRGLQLLFYSVGIGQISSEVPQNLSASRPQDRQFILSSKKLLLSDSGFYLCAWSVRGGYTFGSGTRLTVV.

The chain employs TRBV28 and TRBJ1-2; D remains ambiguous. Trimming removed 0 bases at V and 8 bases at J, with 10 bases between. The CDR3 length is 13 residues. Germline values: CDR1 MDHEN, CDR2 SYDVKM. Here the CDR3 DNA reads TGTGCCAGCAGTTTATGGCGGGGAAGGGGCTACACCTTC. Translated: CASSLWRGRGYTF.

The chain's CDR3 is CASTFWGRPQQYF. The CDR3, as DNA: TGTGCCAGCACCTTTTGGGGCAGGCCCCAACAGTACTTC. This rearrangement joins TRBV7-2 to TRBJ2-7; a possible D gene is TRBD1 (5 bases). This CDR3 is built from 13 residues. CDR1 is SGHTA, CDR2 FQGNSA, per germline. V lost 7 bases and J lost 10, with 20 bases in between.

The V call is TRBV9, the J call TRBJ2-2; D is unresolved. V gave up 5 bases and J gave up 3 bases, with 5 bases separating them. CDR1 is SGDLS and CDR2 is YYNGEE in the germline V gene. The CDR3 totals 12 residues. The CDR3 loop is CASSPYTGELFF. DNA of the CDR3: TGTGCCAGCAGTCCCTACACCGGGGAGCTGTTTTTT.

This clone was seen just once. This chain connects TRBV5-1 to TRBJ1-4, with D possibly TRBD1 on 5 matching bases. This CDR3 contains 15 residues. V was shortened by 1 base and J by 4 bases, with 11 bases between the two germline ends. Germline-derived CDR1 and CDR2 are SGHRS and YFSETQ. DNA for the CDR3: TGCGCCAGCAGCTTGTATTCAGGGATTAATGAAAAACTGTTTTTT. This translates into CASSLYSGINEKLFF.

The chain employs TRBV5-1 and TRBJ2-5, with 7 bases aligning to TRBD2. V lost 0 bases, J lost 0 bases, and 8 bases stayed unmatched. The germline gives CDR1 SGHRS, CDR2 YFSETQ. The CDR3 sequence is 17 residues long. The DNA for the CDR3 is TGCGCCAGCAGCTTGGGAGTGGCGGGGGTGAACCAAGAGACCCAGTACTTC. This encodes CASSLGVAGVNQETQYF.

The chain carries TRBV7-2 and TRBJ2-5; unclear D gene. The CDR3 loop spans 15 amino acids. Trimming took 3 bases from V and 5 from J, leaving 16 bases between them. CDR1 and CDR2 (germline): SGHTA, FQGNSA. CDR3 amino acids: CASSLDGNSRETQYF. CDR3 DNA sequence: TGTGCCAGCAGCTTGGATGGTAACAGTCGGGAGACCCAGTACTTC.

This clone was counted a few times. CDR3 protein: CASSPPLQGVKTQYF. The CDR3 region has the DNA TGTGCCAGCTCACCACCGTTACAGGGAGTAAAGACCCAGTACTTC. The V call is TRBV18, the J call TRBJ2-5; D is possibly TRBD1 (6 bases). V was cut by 0 bases and J by 6 bases, with 14 bases left in between. CDR1 and CDR2 from the germline V gene are KGHSH and LQKENI. The CDR3 length is 15 residues. The complete variable domain, with remaining parts taken from reference TRBV18 and TRBJ2-5, reads NAGVMQNPRHLVRRRGQEARLRCSPMKGHSHVYWYRQLPEEGLKFMVYLQKENIIDESGMPKERFSAEFPKEGPSILRIQQVVRGDSAAYFCASSPPLQGVKTQYFGPGTRLLVL.

The chain employs TRBV5-4 and TRBJ2-1, with D hard to call. The ends were cut back, 2 bases at V and 6 bases at J, with 6 bases in the middle. This CDR3 contains 12 residues. Germline CDR1 is SGHNT and CDR2 is YYREEE (reference sequence). The CDR3 is CASSLDTNEQFF. In DNA form, the CDR3 reads TGTGCCAGCAGCTTAGACACCAATGAGCAGTTCTTC.

This sequence joins TRBV5-8 and TRBJ1-1; D is uncertain. CDR1 is SGHTS, CDR2 YDEGEE, per germline. Trimming removed 0 bases from V and 1 base from J, with 25 bases in between. The CDR3 totals 20 residues. As DNA, the CDR3 is TGTGCCAGCAGCTTGGCCTCATGGGATGCGGGCCGCAACAGGAACACTGAAGCTTTCTTT. Encoded protein: CASSLASWDAGRNRNTEAFF.

V usage is TRBV5-4 and J usage is TRBJ2-7; TRBD1 matches 12 bases. CDR1 is SGHNT, CDR2 YYREEE, per germline (reference sequence). V gave up 2 bases and J gave up 6 bases; unmatched junction bases: 9. CDR3 size: 16 residues. DNA for the CDR3: TGTGCCAGCAGCTTAGGGGACAGGGGGCTACCTCTCGAGCAGTACTTC. It is translated as CASSLGDRGLPLEQYF.

This clone was seen only a few times. The chain has TRBV29-1 and TRBJ2-2, with D possibly TRBD2 on 6 matching bases. Trimming removed 7 bases at V and 8 bases at J, with 17 bases between. The CDR3 covers 13 residues. Germline V gene lookup returns CDR1 SQVTM and CDR2 ANQGSEA. The CDR3, as DNA: TGCAGCGCTGGGACCCGGGGAGGAGGGGAGCTGTTTTTT. Encoded protein: CSAGTRGGGELFF.

V is TRBV4-3 and J is TRBJ1-4; tentative D call: TRBD1 (6 bases). Germline CDR1 and CDR2: LGHNA and YSLEER. The CDR3 is 16 residues long. Trimming pared 0 bases from V and 4 bases from J, leaving 12 bases between. CDR3 in amino acids: CASSQDLGADNEKLFF. The CDR3 nucleotides read TGCGCCAGCAGCCAAGATCTGGGGGCCGATAATGAAAAACTGTTTTTT.

The rearrangement uses TRBV7-9 and TRBJ2-3; D gene ambiguous. The CDR3 runs 12 residues. With 6 bases removed from V and 6 bases from J, the gap between germline ends came to 10 bases. Germline V CDR1 and CDR2: SEHNR, FQNEAQ (reference sequence). CDR3 protein: CASRQTWDTQYF. CDR3 sequence (DNA): TGTGCCAGCAGACAAACATGGGATACGCAGTATTTT.

The chain joins TRBV7-9 to TRBJ2-3, with TRBD2 matching 8 bases. This CDR3 contains 16 residues. Trimming at V came to 4 bases and at J to 0 bases, leaving 6 bases not matched to a gene. Germline assignment: CDR1 SEHNR and CDR2 FQNEAQ (reference sequence). This CDR3 reads CASSSRLAMSTDTQYF. The CDR3 DNA reads TGTGCCAGCAGCTCAAGACTAGCGATGAGCACAGATACGCAGTATTTT.

This chain joins TRBV6-5 and TRBJ2-5; D gene uncertain. The end of the DNA fits TRBJ2-7 better, so the J call may be wrong. The CDR3 runs to 15 residues. Germline-derived CDR1 and CDR2 are MNHEY and SVGAGI. CDR3 sequence reads: CASSYSQQSSYEQYF. The CDR3, as DNA: TGTGCCAGCAGTTACTCTCAACAGTCCTCCTACGAGCAGTACTTC.

The genes are TRBV6-5 and TRBJ2-7; TRBD1 aligns across 9 bases. Germline values: CDR1 MNHEY, CDR2 SVGAGI. This CDR3 region has 13 residues. V lost 9 bases and J lost 5; bases outside the gene matches: 8. The CDR3 region has the DNA TGTGCCAGTCGGACAGGGGAGGCCCACGAGCAGTACTTC. This codes for CASRTGEAHEQYF.

The chain is built from TRBV28 and TRBJ1-1, with D uncertain. V was clipped by 3 bases and J by 0 bases, with 8 bases between them. Germline V CDR1 and CDR2: MDHEN, SYDVKM. The CDR3 sequence is 14 residues long. The CDR3 here is CASSFPTLNTEAFF. In DNA form, the CDR3 reads TGTGCCAGCAGTTTCCCCACATTGAACACTGAAGCTTTCTTT.

This clone was found once. The J gene is TRBJ2-5, the V gene TRBV6-5; weak D call: TRBD1 (6 bases). CDR3 size: 15 residues. CDR1 is MNHEY and CDR2 is SVGAGI in the germline V gene. The V end lost 2 bases, the J end lost 4 bases, and 14 bases lay between the germline ends. The CDR3 DNA sequence: TGTGCCAGCAGTTACCAGGGACACCTGAGAGAGACCCAGTACTTC. It yields the protein CASSYQGHLRETQYF.

The V gene is TRBV2, the J gene TRBJ2-7; 8 nucleotides line up with TRBD1. With V trimmed by 4 bases and J by 4 bases, 6 bases remained unmatched. Germline CDR1 reads SNHLY; CDR2 reads FYNNEI. CDR3 length: 14 residues. The CDR3 protein is CASSVGQGAYEQYF. CDR3 coding DNA: TGTGCCAGCAGTGTGGGCCAGGGGGCTTACGAGCAGTACTTC.

The gene calls are TRBV5-1 and TRBJ1-4, with D perhaps TRBD1 (6 bases). The CDR3 has 17 amino acids. Germline V gene sequence: CDR1 SGHRS, CDR2 YFSETQ. The ends were cut back, 4 bases at V and 7 bases at J, with 23 bases in the middle. CDR3 coding DNA: TGCGCCAGCAGCCCTAATACAGGGATCCAGGGGAGTGAAAAACTGTTTTTT. Amino acids: CASSPNTGIQGSEKLFF.

This clone showed up just once. V gene TRBV7-9 combines with J gene TRBJ2-1, with 7 bases that match TRBD1. The germline V gene encodes CDR1 SEHNR and CDR2 FQNEAQ (reference sequence). CDR3 length: 12 amino acids. The J segment lost 3 bases and the V segment lost 8 bases, leaving 1 base of the junction unmatched. The chain's CDR3 is CASGDSYNEQFF. The CDR3, as DNA: TGTGCCAGCGGGGACAGCTACAATGAGCAGTTCTTC.

The chain employs TRBV5-1 and TRBJ1-1, with no clear D. This CDR3 comprises 15 residues. Germline loops: CDR1 SGHRS, CDR2 YFSETQ. With 0 bases removed from V and 1 base from J, the gap between germline ends came to 10 bases. The CDR3 sequence: CASSLEMRGNTEAFF. The CDR3 DNA follows: TGCGCCAGCAGCTTGGAGATGAGAGGGAACACTGAAGCTTTCTTT.

The V gene is TRBV7-6, the J gene TRBJ1-2, with D possibly TRBD1 on 6 matching bases. This CDR3 is built from 14 residues. Germline CDR1 is SGHVS and CDR2 is FNYEAQ. Trimming removed 5 bases at V and 3 bases at J, with 13 bases between. CDR3: CASSPYRDDYGYTF. As DNA, the CDR3 is TGTGCCAGCAGCCCCTACAGGGACGACTATGGCTACACCTTC.

The J gene is TRBJ2-7, the V gene TRBV27, with D possibly being TRBD2 (5 bases). This CDR3 has 14 residues. Germline CDR1 is MNHEY and CDR2 is SMNVEV (reference sequence). The germline V and J ends were trimmed by 3 bases and 9 bases, with 18 bases remaining between them. The CDR3 region has the DNA TGTGCCAGCAGTTTCTCCAGCTCCGTTCGGGGGCAGTACTTC. Amino acids: CASSFSSSVRGQYF.

The V call is TRBV12-5, the J call TRBJ1-2; the match to TRBD1 covers 7 bases. Germline lookup yields CDR1 LGHNT and CDR2 FRNRAP. The V gene end was trimmed by 1 base and the J gene end by 8 bases; junction bases not matched to a gene: 4. CDR3 length: 13 residues. CDR3 sequence (DNA): TGTGCTAGTGGTTTGGGACAGGGTGGAGGCTACACCTTC. Translated, it gives CASGLGQGGGYTF.

This clone was observed a few times. This chain links TRBV7-4 with TRBJ2-7; D is possibly TRBD1 (5 bases). This CDR3 contains 14 residues. From germline, CDR1 is SGHVT and CDR2 SQSDAQ. Trimming took off 5 bases at V and 2 bases at J, with 13 bases between the two ends. DNA for the CDR3: TGTGCCAGCAGCCCTGGACACTGCCCCTACGAGCAGTACTTC. Translated: CASSPGHCPYEQYF.